This TCR beta chain is from a study of cytomegalovirus exposure and HLA in healthy donors. With 60 Vbeta and 13 Jbeta primers, the PCR was carried out. Sequenced by immunoSEQ multiplex PCR; TCRdb stores in-frame clones only, minus some. This sample carries approximately 100,000 clones, roughly 79% of them seen once, and the ten largest clones take around 4%. Germline V gene sequence: CDR1 SEHNR, CDR2 FQNEAQ (reference sequence). This CDR3 region has 16 residues. Trimming at V came to 6 bases and at J to 1 base, leaving 9 bases not matched to a gene. The sequenced sample consisted of PBMCs. The chain is built from TRBV7-9 and TRBJ2-7, with 10 bases matching TRBD1. The TCR originated in a man aged 35 to 55 in good health and CMV-seronegative. CDR3 sequence reads: CASSGGQGPSSYEQYF. CDR3 nucleotides: TGTGCCAGCAGTGGGGGACAGGGGCCATCTTCCTACGAGCAGTACTTC. Supplemented by reference TRBV7-9 and TRBJ2-7, the full variable domain reads DTGVSQNPRHKITKRGQNVTFRCDPISEHNRLYWYRQTLGQGPEFLTYFQNEAQLEKSRLLSDRFSAERPKGSFSTLEIQRTEQGDSAMYLCASSGGQGPSSYEQYFGPGTRLTVT.